This paragraph reports one T cell receptor (beta chain). What it recognizes is unknown. Terminally differentiated effector memory CD45RA+ cells were excluded by CCR7 positive selection of CD45RO-negative cells. This sample is part of a study of shared clonotypes between healthy human individuals. Study conclusions and caveats: Non-shared clonotypes had lower generation probabilities than clonotypes shared by all four sorted-subset donors.

The table came from immunoSEQ multiplex PCR; TCRdb's copy has only in-frame clones and leaves some out. The top ten clones hold over 1.5% of a sample with millions of clones, more than 85% of them seen once. The length of the CDR3 is 14 residues. V lost 0 bases, J lost 6 bases, and 11 bases lay in between. CDR1 MGHDK and CDR2 SYGVNS come from the germline V gene. This receptor was taken from a man younger than 30 in good health. Some clones in this sample may be carry-over from other donors' samples. The J gene is TRBJ1-2, the V gene TRBV25-1; perhaps TRBD1 as D (6 bases). Sequenced input: naive CD8+ T cells from PBMCs. CDR3 protein: CASSEYPRTDGYTF. The CDR3 bases are TGTGCCAGCAGTGAATACCCTAGGACAGATGGCTACACCTTC.